This T cell receptor (beta chain) was identified during a study of cytomegalovirus exposure and HLA in healthy donors. Study results and caveats: Association of 16,951 TCR beta sequences with HLA alleles was found at 0.05 false discovery rate in a later analysis. V segments that were indistinguishable, TRBV6-2 and TRBV6-3 among them, were omitted from analysis. Cytomegalovirus status, reportedly, was diagnosed with high specificity and sensitivity by the classifier.

The count of this clone is one. Antigen: not known. The PCR used 60 Vbeta and 13 Jbeta primers. Clones were read by immunoSEQ multiplex PCR, and TCRdb kept only the in-frame ones, dropping some. The sample yields over 100,000 clones, roughly 73% seen once. The junction had 6 bases not matched to a gene; V was cut back by 8 bases and J by 0 bases. The CDR3 is made up of 14 amino acids. The germline gives CDR1 MNHEY, CDR2 SMNVEV (reference sequence). The chain is built from TRBV27 and TRBJ2-7; 8 bases fit TRBD2. This TCR was sampled from a male donor in good health and CMV-seronegative. The sample consisted of PBMCs. CDR3 DNA sequence: TGTGCCAGCCGCAGGGCGGGGGGCTCCTACGAGCAGTACTTC. Translated, it gives CASRRAGGSYEQYF.